The 23 T cell receptor beta chains below all came from one sample that was sequenced in a study of T cells in Graves' hyperthyroidism and ophthalmopathy. From RNA transcripts, TCR beta CDR3 regions were amplified. HTBI primers were employed in a first-round RT-PCR of the TCR CDR3. TCRdb re-called the multiplex PCR reads through MiXCR, storing one row per CDR3 protein. The table includes fewer than 750,000 distinct CDR3 sequences, roughly 15% detected once. Source material: blood. The receptors were sampled from a woman in her thirties or forties with Graves' ophthalmopathy.

The rearrangement uses TRBV6-1 and TRBJ1-1, with 9 bases aligning to TRBD1. Germline trimming cut 6 bases from V and 8 bases from J; bases unmatched to any gene: 10. This CDR3 is built from 14 residues. Germline V gene sequence: CDR1 MNHNS, CDR2 SASEGT. This CDR3 is CASRLPGQGFEAFF. In DNA form, the CDR3 reads TGTGCCAGCAGGCTTCCGGGACAGGGATTCGAAGCTTTCTTT.

The rearrangement links TRBV19 to TRBJ1-1; D not certain. Germline assignment: CDR1 LNHDA and CDR2 SQIVND (reference sequence). V was trimmed by 6 bases and J by 1 base, leaving 6 bases between them. The CDR3 length is 12 residues. This chain's CDR3 is CASRPGNTEAFF. CDR3 DNA sequence: TGTGCCAGTAGACCGGGGAACACTGAAGCTTTCTTT. Supplemented by reference TRBV19 and TRBJ1-1, the full variable domain reads DGGITQSPKYLFRKEGQNVTLSCEQNLNHDAMYWYRQDPGQGLRLIYYSQIVNDFQKGDIAEGYSVSREKKESFPLTVTSAQKNPTAFYLCASRPGNTEAFFGQGTRLTVV.

This clonotype was observed many times. CDR3 in amino acids: CSATSLAGQETQYF. The CDR3 DNA sequence: TGCAGTGCCACTTCCCTAGCGGGCCAAGAGACCCAGTACTTC. V is TRBV20-1 and J is TRBJ2-5; TRBD2 matches at 8 bases. This CDR3 has 14 amino acids. The junction had 7 bases not matched to a gene; V was cut back by 6 bases and J by 1 base. Germline CDR1 reads DFQATT; CDR2 reads SNEGSKA (reference sequence).

This clonotype was observed a few times. The chain combines TRBV6-1 with TRBJ1-1; weak D call: TRBD1 (6 bases). Trimming pared 7 bases from V and 1 base from J, leaving 16 bases between. Germline-derived CDR1 and CDR2 are MNHNS and SASEGT. The CDR3 is 15 amino acids. This chain's CDR3 is CASTQPGHKNTEAFF. As DNA, the CDR3 is TGTGCCAGCACTCAACCGGGACACAAGAACACTGAAGCTTTCTTT.

This clonotype was observed at least ten times. The CDR3 nucleotides read TGTGCCAGCAGGTCTAGCGGAGGGGAGTCCTACGAGCAGTACTTC. This gives the protein CASRSSGGESYEQYF. V and J are TRBV28 and TRBJ2-7; the match to TRBD2 covers 7 bases. The CDR3 length is 15 residues. V dropped 6 bases and J dropped 1; count of bases not matched to a gene: 9. The germline CDR1 and CDR2 sequences are MDHEN and SYDVKM.

The rearrangement links TRBV6-2 or TRBV6-3 to TRBJ2-7; D remains unclear. CDR3 size: 17 residues. Germline V CDR1 and CDR2: MNHEY, SVGEGT. Between the trimmed V and J ends, which lost 2 bases and 3 bases, there was a span of 20 bases. The CDR3 region is CASSYEVYGRTLYEQYF. CDR3 in DNA: TGTGCCAGCAGTTACGAGGTTTACGGGCGGACCCTCTACGAGCAGTACTTC.

The chain carries TRBV28 and TRBJ2-5; D possibly corresponds to TRBD1 (5 bases). Germline CDR1 is MDHEN and CDR2 is SYDVKM. This CDR3 spans 14 amino acids. Trimming took 5 bases from V and 3 from J, leaving 13 bases between them. This CDR3 is CASSRDRAEETQYF. The CDR3 DNA follows: TGTGCCAGCAGTCGCGACAGAGCCGAAGAGACCCAGTACTTC.

This clonotype was counted at least ten times. V gene TRBV12-3 or TRBV12-4 combines with J gene TRBJ2-7; 9 bases match TRBD2. J was trimmed by 5 bases and V by 7 bases; bases with no gene match: 21. The CDR3 covers 18 residues. CDR3 nucleotides: TGTGCCAGCATTGGTTACAGCGGGAGGACCGGCCCCTTCCACGAGCAGTACTTC. This codes for CASIGYSGRTGPFHEQYF.

This clonotype was seen ten or more times. The J gene is TRBJ1-1, the V gene TRBV28; TRBD1 is a possible D gene (5 bases). This CDR3 is built from 13 residues. Germline lookup yields CDR1 MDHEN and CDR2 SYDVKM. Trimming shortened V by 6 bases and J by 0 bases, and 8 bases separated the two germline ends. CDR3 in DNA: TGTGCCAGCAGCGACAGTATGAACACTGAAGCTTTCTTT. The encoded protein is CASSDSMNTEAFF.

This clonotype was seen many times. This sequence joins TRBV12-3 or TRBV12-4 and TRBJ1-1; no clear D gene. The CDR3 consists of 14 residues. The V end lost 7 bases, the J end lost 4 bases, and 16 bases lay between the germline ends. CDR3 in amino acids: CASNIDGVGTEAFF. The CDR3 DNA reads as TGTGCCAGCAACATAGACGGAGTTGGCACTGAAGCTTTCTTT.

This clonotype was counted at least ten times. The chain employs TRBV15 and TRBJ1-1; D not resolved. The CDR3 has 13 amino acids. The V gene's germline CDR1 is LNHNV and CDR2 YYDKDF (reference sequence). V dropped 0 bases and J dropped 2 bases, with 4 bases sitting between them. Here the CDR3 reads CATSREVNTEAFF. The CDR3 DNA reads as TGTGCCACCAGCAGAGAAGTCAACACTGAAGCTTTCTTT.

This clonotype was seen ten or more times. The rearrangement links TRBV28 to TRBJ2-5, with D unresolved. V was trimmed by 2 bases and J by 5 bases, leaving 15 bases between them. This CDR3 spans 15 amino acids. CDR1 is MDHEN, CDR2 SYDVKM, per germline. The CDR3 loop reads CASSLSSYVLETQYF. Here the CDR3 DNA reads TGTGCCAGCAGTTTAAGCAGCTATGTATTGGAGACCCAGTACTTC.

This clonotype was observed a single time. This CDR3 is CASTSVLNEQYF. CDR3 nucleotides: TGTGCCAGCACCTCGGTTTTGAACGAGCAGTACTTC. V usage is TRBV27 and J usage is TRBJ2-7; D unclear. This CDR3 has 12 residues. V lost 7 bases and J 5 bases, leaving 12 bases between the germline ends. Germline V CDR1 and CDR2: MNHEY, SMNVEV (reference sequence).

On this clonotype: A much larger clone differs from this one at a single base, so this may be a read error. The V gene is TRBV7-2, the J gene TRBJ2-2; a weak D match, TRBD2 (6 bases). Trimming cost V 5 bases and J 7 bases, with 17 bases left between them. The CDR3 is 15 amino acids. Germline V CDR1 and CDR2: SGHTA, FQGNSA. The CDR3 nucleotides are TGTGCCAGCAGCCCGGCGGGACCAGCCGGCGGGGAGCTGTTTTTT. Translated, it gives CASSPAGPAGGELFF.

J is TRBJ2-2 and V is TRBV27; 8 bases map to TRBD1. Per the germline V gene, CDR1 is MNHEY and CDR2 is SMNVEV (reference sequence). CDR3 length: 15 amino acids. V shed 6 bases, J shed 6 bases, and the junction held 9 bases outside the gene matches. The CDR3 protein is CASSVQGVASGELFF. CDR3 nucleotides: TGTGCCAGCAGCGTACAGGGGGTGGCCTCCGGGGAGCTGTTTTTT.

The chain couples TRBV6-2 or TRBV6-3 to TRBJ1-1, with D unclear. Trimming took 2 bases from V and 7 from J, leaving 5 bases between them. Germline CDR1 reads MNHEY; CDR2 reads SVGEGT. CDR3 length: 11 amino acids. CDR3 residues: CASSYLFEAFF. In DNA, the CDR3 is TGTGCCAGCAGTTACCTGTTTGAAGCTTTCTTT.

The sample holds many counts of this clonotype. The chain recombines TRBV6-1 with TRBJ2-7, with a possible D match to TRBD1 (6 bases). The CDR3 has 15 amino acids. The germline gives CDR1 MNHNS, CDR2 SASEGT. The ends were cut back, 10 bases at V and 1 base at J, with 20 bases in the middle. The CDR3 coding sequence is TGTGCCACCAGGGGCCTGTCGGGAACTTCCTACGAGCAGTACTTC. It encodes CATRGLSGTSYEQYF.

There are many counts of this clonotype. The chain links TRBV6-2 or TRBV6-3 to TRBJ1-5; D remains unclear. The V gene lost 7 bases and the J gene lost 11 bases, with 18 bases spanning the gap. This CDR3 spans 13 amino acids. CDR1 and CDR2 from the germline V gene are MNHEY and SVGEGT. CDR3 residues: CASNKLGLSAQHF. In DNA, the CDR3 is TGTGCCAGCAACAAGCTAGGACTTTCGGCCCAGCATTTT.

This clonotype was counted many times. The genes are TRBV7-2 and TRBJ1-6; D ambiguous. CDR3 length: 15 amino acids. The V and J ends lost 6 bases and 0 bases respectively, with 9 bases between them. Per germline, CDR1 SGHTA and CDR2 FQGNSA. The CDR3 is CASSVGSSYNSPLHF. CDR3 sequence (DNA): TGTGCCAGCAGTGTGGGGAGCTCCTATAATTCACCCCTCCACTTT.

This clonotype was detected ten times or more. The V and J genes are TRBV15 and TRBJ2-2; TRBD1 or TRBD2 may be the D gene (5 bases each). The CDR3 length is 16 residues. Trimming stripped 1 base from V and 0 bases from J, with 9 bases between. Germline CDR1 and CDR2: LNHNV and YYDKDF (reference sequence). CDR3 sequence: CATSRVGTSNTGELFF. DNA of the CDR3: TGTGCCACCAGCAGAGTTGGGACCTCGAACACCGGGGAGCTGTTTTTT. The full variable domain, in which reference TRBV15 and TRBJ2-2 provide the parts outside the CDR3, is DAMVIQNPRYQVTQFGKPVTLSCSQTLNHNVMYWYQQKSSQAPKLLFHYYDKDFNNEADTPDNFQSRRPNTSFCFLDIRSPGLGDTAMYLCATSRVGTSNTGELFFGEGSRLTVL.

Many counts were recorded for this clonotype. The gene calls are TRBV28 and TRBJ2-6; 9 bases are a match to TRBD1. The CDR3 consists of 16 residues. Unmatched junction bases numbered 4, after V lost 5 bases and J lost 2 bases. In germline, CDR1 is MDHEN, CDR2 SYDVKM. The CDR3 loop is CASSQTGGAGANVLTF. The CDR3 DNA is TGTGCCAGCAGTCAAACAGGGGGCGCTGGGGCCAACGTCCTGACTTTC. The variable domain in full, with the rest retrieved from reference TRBV28 and TRBJ2-6, is DVKVTQSSRYLVKRTGEKVFLECVQDMDHENMFWYRQDPGLGLRLIYFSYDVKMKEKGDIPEGYSVSREKKERFSLILESASTNQTSMYLCASSQTGGAGANVLTFGAGSRLTVL.

This rearrangement joins TRBV4-1 to TRBJ2-7; 8 nucleotides line up with TRBD2. Germline lookup yields CDR1 MGHRA and CDR2 YSYEKL. This CDR3 has 14 amino acids. With V trimmed by 1 base and J by 2 bases, 1 base remained unmatched. CDR3 coding DNA: TGCGCCAGCAGCCAAGTACTAGCGGCCTACGAGCAGTACTTC. It translates to CASSQVLAAYEQYF.

This clonotype came up many times. This rearrangement joins TRBV5-6 to TRBJ2-7; TRBD1 aligns across 8 bases. Germline-derived CDR1 and CDR2 are SGHDT and YYEEEE. Unmatched junction bases numbered 6, after V lost 4 bases and J lost 3 bases. The CDR3 totals 14 residues. The CDR3 bases are TGTGCCAGCAGCCGCCGGACAGGGCACTACGAGCAGTACTTC. Translated: CASSRRTGHYEQYF. The complete variable domain, with remaining parts taken from reference TRBV5-6 and TRBJ2-7, reads DAGVTQSPTHLIKTRGQQVTLRCSPKSGHDTVSWYQQALGQGPQFIFQYYEEEERQRGNFPDRFSGHQFPNYSSELNVNALLLGDSALYLCASSRRTGHYEQYFGPGTRLTVT.